Sequencing of this TCR beta chain was carried out in a study of cytomegalovirus exposure and HLA in healthy donors. Findings and caveats of the study: CMV serostatus alone was available as immune exposure information. Further analysis, carried out later, found HLA-associated TCR beta chains more clonally expanded than equally common other chains.

Points on this clone: Its antigen is not known.

The PCR had 60 Vbeta and 13 Jbeta primers. Measured with immunoSEQ multiplex PCR; TCRdb has only the in-frame clones, and not every one. The sample has fewer than 200,000 clones, roughly 87% seen once. The CDR3 is 15 amino acids. The germline V gene encodes CDR1 GTSNPN and CDR2 SVGIG (reference sequence). Between the trimmed V and J ends, which lost 2 bases and 0 bases, there was a span of 10 bases. The sample comprised PBMCs. The gene calls are TRBV30 and TRBJ1-4, with a tentative D call TRBD1 (6 bases). The clonotype originates from a girl under two years old in good health and CMV-seronegative. CDR3 sequence (DNA): TGTGCCTGGAGTCGCGGGGGCTCAACTAATGAAAAACTGTTTTTT. It specifies CAWSRGGSTNEKLFF.